This T cell receptor beta chain came from a study of T cells in Graves' hyperthyroidism and ophthalmopathy. Regarding the study as a whole: Within blood appeared most thyroid clonotypes that had expanded above 0.001. From stable hyperthyroidism, ophthalmopathy was separated by a 13 V-J model. Ophthalmopathy, which appeared later, was predicted by the model a median about 6 months before onset.

A remark on this clonotype: As yet, its antigen is unknown.

Amplified TCR beta CDR3 regions derived from RNA transcripts. In the first-round RT-PCR of the TCR CDR3, the HTBI primer set was used. TCRdb reanalysed the multiplex PCR reads using MiXCR and keeps one entry per CDR3 protein. The table shows about 510,000 distinct CDR3 sequences, with about 14% occurring only once. Fresh peripheral blood, roughly 9.6 ml, was the source of the PBMCs. The trim removed 0 bases at V and 0 bases at J, leaving 2 bases unmatched. The CDR3 length is 17 residues. CDR1 SEHNR and CDR2 FQNEAQ come from the germline V gene (reference sequence). Input material: blood. The chain employs TRBV7-9 and TRBJ2-1; 10 bases fit TRBD2. The source of this sequence is a woman in her 40s with Graves' hyperthyroidism. DNA for the CDR3: TGTGCCAGCAGCTTAGCCAGCGGGAGGGCCTCCTACAATGAGCAGTTCTTC. This encodes CASSLASGRASYNEQFF. Complete variable domain (other parts from reference TRBV7-9 and TRBJ2-1): DTGVSQNPRHKITKRGQNVTFRCDPISEHNRLYWYRQTLGQGPEFLTYFQNEAQLEKSRLLSDRFSAERPKGSFSTLEIQRTEQGDSAMYLCASSLASGRASYNEQFFGPGTRLTVL.